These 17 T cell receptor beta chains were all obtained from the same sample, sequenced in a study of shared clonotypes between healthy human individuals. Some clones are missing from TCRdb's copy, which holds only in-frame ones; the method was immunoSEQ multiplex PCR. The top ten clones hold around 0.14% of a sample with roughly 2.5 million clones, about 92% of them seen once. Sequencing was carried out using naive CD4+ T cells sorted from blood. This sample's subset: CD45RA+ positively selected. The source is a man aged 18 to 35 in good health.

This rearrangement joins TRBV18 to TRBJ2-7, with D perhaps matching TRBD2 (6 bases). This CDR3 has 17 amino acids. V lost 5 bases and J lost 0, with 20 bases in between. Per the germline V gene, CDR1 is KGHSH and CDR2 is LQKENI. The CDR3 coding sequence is TGTGCCAGCTCAGAATGGACTCCGGGACTGTTCTCCTACGAGCAGTACTTC. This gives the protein CASSEWTPGLFSYEQYF.

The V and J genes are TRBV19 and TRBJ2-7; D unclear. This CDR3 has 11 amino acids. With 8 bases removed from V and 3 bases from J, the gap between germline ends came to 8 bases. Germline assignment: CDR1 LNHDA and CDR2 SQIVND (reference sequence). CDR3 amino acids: CASGTVYEQYF. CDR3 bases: TGTGCCAGTGGAACGGTCTACGAGCAGTACTTC.

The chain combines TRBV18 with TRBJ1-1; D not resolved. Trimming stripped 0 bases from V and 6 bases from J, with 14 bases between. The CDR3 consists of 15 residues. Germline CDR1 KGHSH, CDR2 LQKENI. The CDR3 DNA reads TGTGCCAGCTCACCACCGGGCCCCCCGGACTCTGAAGCTTTCTTT. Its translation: CASSPPGPPDSEAFF.

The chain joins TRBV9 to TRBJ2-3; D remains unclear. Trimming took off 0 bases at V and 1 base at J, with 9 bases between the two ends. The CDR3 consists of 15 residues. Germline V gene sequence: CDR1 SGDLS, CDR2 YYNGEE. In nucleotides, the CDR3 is TGTGCCAGCAGCGTAGACACCTCACGCACAGATACGCAGTATTTT. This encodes CASSVDTSRTDTQYF. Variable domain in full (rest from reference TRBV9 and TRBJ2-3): DSGVTQTPKHLITATGQRVTLRCSPRSGDLSVYWYQQSLDQGLQFLIQYYNGEERAKGNILERFSAQQFPDLHSELNLSSLELGDSALYFCASSVDTSRTDTQYFGPGTRLTVL.

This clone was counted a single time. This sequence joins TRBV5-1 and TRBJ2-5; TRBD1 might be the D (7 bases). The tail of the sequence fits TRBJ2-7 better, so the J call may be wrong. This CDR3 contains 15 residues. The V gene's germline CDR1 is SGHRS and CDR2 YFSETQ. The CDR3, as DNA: TGCGCCAGCAGCTTGGAGACAGGGAGGAGCTACGAGCAGTACTTC. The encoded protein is CASSLETGRSYEQYF.

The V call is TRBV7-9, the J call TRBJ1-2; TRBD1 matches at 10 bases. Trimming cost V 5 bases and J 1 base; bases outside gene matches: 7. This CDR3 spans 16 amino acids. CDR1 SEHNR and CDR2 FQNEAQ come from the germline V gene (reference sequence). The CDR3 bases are TGTGCCAGCAGCCGTACGACAGGGGGCAATAACTATGGCTACACCTTC. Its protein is CASSRTTGGNNYGYTF. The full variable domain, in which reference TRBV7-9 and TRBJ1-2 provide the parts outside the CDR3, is DTGVSQNPRHKITKRGQNVTFRCDPISEHNRLYWYRQTLGQGPEFLTYFQNEAQLEKSRLLSDRFSAERPKGSFSTLEIQRTEQGDSAMYLCASSRTTGGNNYGYTFGSGTRLTVV.

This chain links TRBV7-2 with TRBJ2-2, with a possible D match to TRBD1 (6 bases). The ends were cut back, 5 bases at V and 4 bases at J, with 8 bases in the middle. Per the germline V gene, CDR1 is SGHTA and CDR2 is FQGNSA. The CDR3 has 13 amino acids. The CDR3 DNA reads TGTGCCAGCAGCCAGGGGCCCACCGGGGAGCTGTTTTTT. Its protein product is CASSQGPTGELFF.

The CDR3 nucleotides read TGTGCCATCAGGGGGGATAGCACTGAAGCTTTCTTT. Translated, it gives CAIRGDSTEAFF. This chain uses TRBV10-3 with TRBJ1-1, with D tentatively TRBD1 (5 bases). The germline V and J ends were trimmed by 6 bases and 4 bases, with 9 bases remaining between them. Germline lookup yields CDR1 ENHRY and CDR2 SYGVKD. CDR3 length: 12 residues.

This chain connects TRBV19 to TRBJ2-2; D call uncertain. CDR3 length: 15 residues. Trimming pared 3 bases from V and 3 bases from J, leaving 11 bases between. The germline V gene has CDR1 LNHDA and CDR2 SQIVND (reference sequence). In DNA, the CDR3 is TGTGCCAGTAGTATGACCCGCTCATACACCGGGGAGCTGTTTTTT. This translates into CASSMTRSYTGELFF.

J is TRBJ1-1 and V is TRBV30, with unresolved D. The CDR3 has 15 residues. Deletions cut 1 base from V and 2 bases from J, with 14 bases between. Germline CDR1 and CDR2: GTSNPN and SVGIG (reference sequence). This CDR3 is CAWSEPGHLNTEAFF. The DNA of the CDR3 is TGTGCCTGGAGTGAGCCCGGGCACCTTAACACTGAAGCTTTCTTT.

DNA of the CDR3: TGCGCCAGCAGTGAGGCAGGGGTCACTGAAGCTTTCTTT. Its translation is CASSEAGVTEAFF. The chain recombines TRBV10-1 with TRBJ1-1; possible D gene TRBD1, 6 bases. The V gene's germline CDR1 is WNHNN and CDR2 SYGVQD (reference sequence). V was clipped by 2 bases and J by 4 bases, with 8 bases between them. The CDR3 totals 13 residues.

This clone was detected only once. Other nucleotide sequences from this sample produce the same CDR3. For the CDR3, the DNA is TGTGCCAGCAGCTTAGTTAGTAGCTACGAGCAGTACTTC. Protein: CASSLVSSYEQYF. The chain is built from TRBV7-8 and TRBJ2-7; D uncertain. CDR1 SGHVS and CDR2 FQNEAQ come from the germline V gene. The CDR3 is 13 residues long. Trimming took off 1 base at V and 3 bases at J, with 7 bases between the two ends.

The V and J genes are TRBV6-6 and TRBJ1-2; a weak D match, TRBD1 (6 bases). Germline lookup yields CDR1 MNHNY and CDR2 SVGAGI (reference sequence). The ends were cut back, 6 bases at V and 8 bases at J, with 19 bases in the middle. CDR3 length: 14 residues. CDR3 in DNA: TGTGCCAGCAGCCCCAGAGTTGGGGGGCTCGGCTACACCTTC. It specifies CASSPRVGGLGYTF.

This chain's CDR3 is CASSLWLAGYNEQFF. CDR3 bases: TGTGCCAGCAGCTTGTGGCTAGCGGGGTACAATGAGCAGTTCTTC. The rearrangement joins TRBV5-5 to TRBJ2-1, with 9 nucleotides matching TRBD2. V lost 1 base and J lost 4; bases outside the gene matches: 3. CDR3 size: 15 residues. Germline CDR1 SGHKS, CDR2 YYEKEE (reference sequence).

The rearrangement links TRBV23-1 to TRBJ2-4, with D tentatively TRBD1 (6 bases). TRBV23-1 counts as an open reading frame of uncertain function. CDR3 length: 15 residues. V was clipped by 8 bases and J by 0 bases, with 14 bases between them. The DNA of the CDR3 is TGCGCCAGCCAAGAGTGGGGGCTAGCCAAAAACATTCAGTACTTC. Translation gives CASQEWGLAKNIQYF.

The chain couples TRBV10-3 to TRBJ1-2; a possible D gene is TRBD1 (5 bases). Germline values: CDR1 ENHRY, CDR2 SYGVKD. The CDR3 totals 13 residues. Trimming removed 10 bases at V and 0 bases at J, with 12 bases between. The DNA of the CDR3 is TGTGCCAGCCAGGGCGCCGCTAACTATGGCTACACCTTC. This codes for CASQGAANYGYTF.

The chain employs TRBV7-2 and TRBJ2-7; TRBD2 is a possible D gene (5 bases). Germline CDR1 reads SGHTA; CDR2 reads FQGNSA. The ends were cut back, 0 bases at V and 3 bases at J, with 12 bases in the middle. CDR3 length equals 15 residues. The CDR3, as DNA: TGTGCCAGCAGCTTAGCGACGGGAACGAGCTACGAGCAGTACTTC. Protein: CASSLATGTSYEQYF.